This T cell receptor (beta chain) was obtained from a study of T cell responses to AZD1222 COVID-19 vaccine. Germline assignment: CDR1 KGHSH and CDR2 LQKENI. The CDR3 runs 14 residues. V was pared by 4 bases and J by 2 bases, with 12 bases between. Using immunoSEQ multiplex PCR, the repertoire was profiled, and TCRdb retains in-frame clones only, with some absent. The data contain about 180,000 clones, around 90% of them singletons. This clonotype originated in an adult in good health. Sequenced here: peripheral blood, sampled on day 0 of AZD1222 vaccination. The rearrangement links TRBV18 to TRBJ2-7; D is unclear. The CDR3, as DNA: TGTGCCAGCTCACGGGCAGCTCAGACCTACGAGCAGTACTTC. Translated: CASSRAAQTYEQYF.